This TCR beta chain comes out of a study of cytomegalovirus exposure and HLA in healthy donors. Study-level points and caveats: According to a later analysis, donors in an Asian-associated ancestry cluster reportedly had fewer N-insertions than the roughly 630-donor mean.

The CDR3 contains 13 residues. Deletions cut 1 base from V and 5 bases from J, with 8 bases between. CDR1 is GTSNPN and CDR2 is SVGIG in the germline V gene (reference sequence). This clone was seen more than once but under ten times. Its matching antigen is unknown. Amplification used 60 Vbeta primers and 13 Jbeta primers. Measured with immunoSEQ multiplex PCR; TCRdb has only the in-frame clones, and not every one. The sample yields approximately 86,000 clones, 60% to 80% seen once. The source is a man aged 60-69 years in good health and CMV-seronegative. The sequenced sample was PBMCs. This chain links TRBV30 with TRBJ2-2; no firm D call. The CDR3 region is CAWSGSRTGELFF. The CDR3 region has the DNA TGTGCCTGGAGTGGTAGTCGAACCGGGGAGCTGTTTTTT. The whole variable domain, remainder taken from reference TRBV30 and TRBJ2-2, is SQTIHQWPATLVQPVGSPLSLECTVEGTSNPNLYWYRQAAGRGLQLLFYSVGIGQISSEVPQNLSASRPQDRQFILSSKKLLLSDSGFYLCAWSGSRTGELFFGEGSRLTVL.